Below, one T cell receptor (beta chain) is given with its context. The data stem from a study of blood T cell repertoires in COVID-19. Background on the study: Material from acute and convalescent COVID-19 was sourced from the United States, Italy and Spain. PBMCs, B-cell-depleted T cells, or T cells were the source of the cDNA or gDNA that made up the material.

V shed 4 bases and J 4 bases; nucleotides not matched to a gene: 10. From germline, CDR1 is SGHDT and CDR2 YYEEEE. This CDR3 comprises 15 residues. As handled by the study authors: Amplification from reference gene primers served as the basis for estimated nucleated cell counts. Here immunoSEQ multiplex PCR was the method, and the copy in TCRdb shows in-frame clones only, minus some. V, J and clone size derive from that table, while D and trimming were established from the DNA sequence. The repertoire holds over 400,000 clones, with 86% as singletons. The chain employs TRBV5-6 and TRBJ1-2, with 7 positions matching TRBD1. The sequence derives from a woman in her thirties with active or convalescent COVID-19. Sequencing used peripheral blood. CDR3 bases: TGTGCCAGCAGCCTAAGACAGGGAATAAGCTATGGCTACACCTTC. It encodes CASSLRQGISYGYTF.